This T cell receptor (beta chain) emerged from a study of T cell changes during pregnancy in multiple sclerosis. The assay was immunoSEQ multiplex PCR, and TCRdb's table has in-frame clones only and misses some. The sample lists around 69,000 clones, more than 75% occurring once. The CDR3 has 13 residues. V shed 0 bases and J shed 9 bases, with 9 bases lying between them. CDR1 and CDR2 (germline): GTSNPN, SVGIG (reference sequence). This specimen consisted of peripheral blood, obtained in the third trimester of pregnancy. The rearrangement uses TRBV30 and TRBJ1-6; no reliable D call. The sequence came from a female donor with multiple sclerosis, enrolled in a pregnancy study. CDR3 coding DNA: TGTGCCTGGAGTGTATCCAGACTTTCACCCCTCCACTTT. It encodes CAWSVSRLSPLHF. The full variable domain, completed using reference TRBV30 and TRBJ1-6, is SQTIHQWPATLVQPVGSPLSLECTVEGTSNPNLYWYRQAAGRGLQLLFYSVGIGQISSEVPQNLSASRPQDRQFILSSKKLLLSDSGFYLCAWSVSRLSPLHFGNGTRLTVT.